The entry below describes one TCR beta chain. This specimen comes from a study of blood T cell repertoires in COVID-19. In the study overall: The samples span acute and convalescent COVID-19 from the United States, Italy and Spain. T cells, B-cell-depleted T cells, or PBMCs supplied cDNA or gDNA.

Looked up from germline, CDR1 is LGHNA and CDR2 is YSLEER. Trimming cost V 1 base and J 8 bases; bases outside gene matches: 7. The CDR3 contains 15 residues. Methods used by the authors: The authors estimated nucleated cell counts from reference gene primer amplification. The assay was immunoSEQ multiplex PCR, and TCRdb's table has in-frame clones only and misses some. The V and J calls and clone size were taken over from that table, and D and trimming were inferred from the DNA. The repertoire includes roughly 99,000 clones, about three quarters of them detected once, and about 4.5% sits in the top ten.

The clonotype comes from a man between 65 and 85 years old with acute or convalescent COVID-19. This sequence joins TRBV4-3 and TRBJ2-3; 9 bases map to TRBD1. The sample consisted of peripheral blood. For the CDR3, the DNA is TGCGCCAGCAGCCAAGCTCCGCAACAGGGGGCTACGCAGTATTTT. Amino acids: CASSQAPQQGATQYF.